This T cell receptor (beta chain) was retrieved from a study of OX40 agonist ivuxolimab in advanced cancers. Produced via immunoSEQ multiplex PCR; TCRdb's table is partial and in-frame only. The sample records about 46,000 clones, around nine tenths being singletons. This clone was recorded a few times. Looked up from germline, CDR1 is SGDLS and CDR2 is YYNGEE. The CDR3 sequence is 13 residues long. V lost 3 bases and J 0 bases, leaving 6 bases between the germline ends. The source of this sequence is an adult with an advanced solid tumor such as melanoma, head and neck, liver or kidney cancer. V is TRBV9 and J is TRBJ1-1, with no clear D. Source: CD4+ or CD8+ T cells sorted from blood, taken in a trial of the OX40 agonist ivuxolimab. CDR3 DNA sequence: TGTGCCAGCAGCGCCCTGATGAACACTGAAGCTTTCTTT. Translating it yields CASSALMNTEAFF.